The present TCR beta chain was sequenced within a study of blood T cell repertoires in COVID-19. About the research overall: Sites in the United States, Italy and Spain provided acute and convalescent COVID-19 samples. The analysed material was cDNA or gDNA that came from T cells, B-cell-depleted T cells, or PBMCs.

Germline lookup yields CDR1 SGHAT and CDR2 FQNNGV. This CDR3 contains 15 residues. The junction had 8 bases not matched to a gene; V was cut back by 3 bases and J by 10 bases. The authors' processing: Amplification of reference gene primers was used by the study to estimate nucleated cell counts. Clones were read by immunoSEQ multiplex PCR, and TCRdb kept only the in-frame ones, dropping some. That table supplies the V and J calls and clone size; D and trimming were determined from the DNA. The data contain about 300,000 clones, roughly 86% of them seen just once; the ten biggest clones take up over 1%.

The receptor's source is a man between 65 and 80 years old with acute or convalescent COVID-19. Material for sequencing was peripheral blood. The chain is built from TRBV11-2 and TRBJ1-6, with 8 nucleotides matching TRBD1. CDR3 region: CASSFFRGHNSPLHF. The CDR3 DNA reads TGTGCCAGCAGCTTTTTCAGGGGGCACAACTCACCCCTCCACTTT. Variable domain in full (rest from reference TRBV11-2 and TRBJ1-6): EAGVAQSPRYKIIEKRQSVAFWCNPISGHATLYWYQQILGQGPKLLIQFQNNGVVDDSQLPKDRFSAERLKGVDSTLKIQPAKLEDSAVYLCASSFFRGHNSPLHFGNGTRLTVT.